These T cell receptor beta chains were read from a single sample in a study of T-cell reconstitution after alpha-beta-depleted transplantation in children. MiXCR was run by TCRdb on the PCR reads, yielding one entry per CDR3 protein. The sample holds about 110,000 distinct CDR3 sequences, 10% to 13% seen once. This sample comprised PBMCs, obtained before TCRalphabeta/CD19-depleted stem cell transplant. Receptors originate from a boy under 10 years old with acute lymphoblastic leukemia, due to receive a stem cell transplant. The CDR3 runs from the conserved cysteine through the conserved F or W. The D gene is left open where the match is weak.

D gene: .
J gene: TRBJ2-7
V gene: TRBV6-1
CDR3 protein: CASREGLYEQYF

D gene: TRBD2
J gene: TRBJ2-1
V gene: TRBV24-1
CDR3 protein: CATSDPSGRALYEQFF

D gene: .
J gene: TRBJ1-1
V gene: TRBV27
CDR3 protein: CASRKPSTGPNTEAFF

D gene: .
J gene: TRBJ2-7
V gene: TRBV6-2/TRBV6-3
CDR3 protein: CASSYLLRPGGSLLSYEQYF

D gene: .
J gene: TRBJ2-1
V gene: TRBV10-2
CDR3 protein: CASSVRRASSYNEQFF

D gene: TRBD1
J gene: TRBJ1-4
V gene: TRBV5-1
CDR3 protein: CARSSGTVEKLFF

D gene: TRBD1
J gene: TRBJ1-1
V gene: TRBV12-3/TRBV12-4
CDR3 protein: CASRWDRRNTEAFF

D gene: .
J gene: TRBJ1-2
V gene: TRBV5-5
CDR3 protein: CASSSTSVGDYGYTF

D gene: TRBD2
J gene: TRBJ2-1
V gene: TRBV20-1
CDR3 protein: CSATDSGSDSPNEQFF

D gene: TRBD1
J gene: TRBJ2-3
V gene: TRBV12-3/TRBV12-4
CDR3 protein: CASRTGVTTDTQYF

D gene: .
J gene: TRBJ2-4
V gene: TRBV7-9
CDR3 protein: CASSLGSGVAKNIQYF

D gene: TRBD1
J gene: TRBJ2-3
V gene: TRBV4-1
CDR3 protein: CASRAGTGFLDTQYF

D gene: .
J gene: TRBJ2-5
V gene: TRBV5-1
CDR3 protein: CASSFDVQPETQYF

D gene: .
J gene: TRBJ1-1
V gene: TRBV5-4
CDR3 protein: CASSLDRDTEAFF

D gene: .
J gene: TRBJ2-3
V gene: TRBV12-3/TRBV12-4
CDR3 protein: CASSFGGTDTQYF

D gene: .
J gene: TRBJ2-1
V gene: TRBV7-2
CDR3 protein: CASSLDLSSYNEQFF

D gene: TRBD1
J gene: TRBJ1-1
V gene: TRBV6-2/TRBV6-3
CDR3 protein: CASSTGGRTEAFF

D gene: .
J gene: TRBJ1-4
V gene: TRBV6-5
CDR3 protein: CASSYDRRYEKLFF

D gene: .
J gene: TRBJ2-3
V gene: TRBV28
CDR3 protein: CGAGRGKTDTQYF

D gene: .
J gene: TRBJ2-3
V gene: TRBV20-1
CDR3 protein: CSAKGGRADTQYF

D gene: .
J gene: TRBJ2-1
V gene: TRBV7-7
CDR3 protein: CASSQGGPYNEQFF

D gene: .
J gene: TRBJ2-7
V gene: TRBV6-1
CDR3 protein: CASSTIWDPNPSEQYF

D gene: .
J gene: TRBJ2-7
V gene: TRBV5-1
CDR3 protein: CASSLSPEQYF

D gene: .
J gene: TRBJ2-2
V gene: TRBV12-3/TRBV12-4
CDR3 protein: CASSFLGLNTGELFF

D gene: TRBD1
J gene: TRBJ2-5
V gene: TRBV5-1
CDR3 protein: CASSQRTGKETQYF

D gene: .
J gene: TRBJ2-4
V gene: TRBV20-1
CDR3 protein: CSARGSTGREVAKNIQYF